This TCR beta chain emerged from a study of T cell responses to AZD1222 COVID-19 vaccine. Only in-frame clones appear in the TCRdb table, and some are missing; sequencing was by immunoSEQ multiplex PCR. The data show under 130,000 clones, with roughly 91% seen just once and more than 9% held by the top ten. V was cut by 3 bases and J by 5 bases, with 11 bases left in between. This CDR3 comprises 14 residues. Per germline, CDR1 WNHNN and CDR2 SYGVQD (reference sequence). The specimen comprised peripheral blood, sampled on day 0 of AZD1222 vaccination. This rearrangement joins TRBV10-1 to TRBJ1-5, with a possible D match to TRBD1 (6 bases). The TCR was taken from an adult in good health. Here the CDR3 reads CASSDDRLDQPQHF. The CDR3 DNA follows: TGCGCCAGCAGTGATGACAGGTTGGATCAGCCCCAGCATTTT.